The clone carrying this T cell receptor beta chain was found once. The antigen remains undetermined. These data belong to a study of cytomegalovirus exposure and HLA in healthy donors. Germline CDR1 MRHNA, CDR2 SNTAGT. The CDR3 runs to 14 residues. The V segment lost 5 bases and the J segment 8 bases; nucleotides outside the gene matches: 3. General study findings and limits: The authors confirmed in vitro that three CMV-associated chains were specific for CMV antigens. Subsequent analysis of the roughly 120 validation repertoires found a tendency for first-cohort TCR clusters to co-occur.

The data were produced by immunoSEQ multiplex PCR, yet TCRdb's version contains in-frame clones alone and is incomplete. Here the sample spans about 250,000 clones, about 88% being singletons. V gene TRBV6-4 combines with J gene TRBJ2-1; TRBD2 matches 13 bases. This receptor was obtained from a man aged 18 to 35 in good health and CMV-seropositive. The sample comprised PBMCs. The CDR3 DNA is TGTGCCAGCAGTACTAGCGGGAGGGCCCATGAGCAGTTCTTC. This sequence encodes CASSTSGRAHEQFF.